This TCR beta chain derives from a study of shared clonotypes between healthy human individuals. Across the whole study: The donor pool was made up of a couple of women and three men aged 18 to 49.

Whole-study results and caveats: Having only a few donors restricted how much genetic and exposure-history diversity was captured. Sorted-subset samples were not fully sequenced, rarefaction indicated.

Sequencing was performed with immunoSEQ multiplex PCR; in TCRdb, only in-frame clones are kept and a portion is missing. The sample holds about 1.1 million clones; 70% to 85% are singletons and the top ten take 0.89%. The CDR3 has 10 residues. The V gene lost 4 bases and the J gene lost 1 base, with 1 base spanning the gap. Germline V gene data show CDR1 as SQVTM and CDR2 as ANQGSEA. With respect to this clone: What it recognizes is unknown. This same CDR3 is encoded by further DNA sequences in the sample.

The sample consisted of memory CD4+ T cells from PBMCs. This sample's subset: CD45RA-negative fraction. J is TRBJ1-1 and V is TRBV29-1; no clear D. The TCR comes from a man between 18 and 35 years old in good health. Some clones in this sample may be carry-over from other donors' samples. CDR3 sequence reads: CSVANTEAFF. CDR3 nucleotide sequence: TGCAGCGTTGCGAACACTGAAGCTTTCTTT.